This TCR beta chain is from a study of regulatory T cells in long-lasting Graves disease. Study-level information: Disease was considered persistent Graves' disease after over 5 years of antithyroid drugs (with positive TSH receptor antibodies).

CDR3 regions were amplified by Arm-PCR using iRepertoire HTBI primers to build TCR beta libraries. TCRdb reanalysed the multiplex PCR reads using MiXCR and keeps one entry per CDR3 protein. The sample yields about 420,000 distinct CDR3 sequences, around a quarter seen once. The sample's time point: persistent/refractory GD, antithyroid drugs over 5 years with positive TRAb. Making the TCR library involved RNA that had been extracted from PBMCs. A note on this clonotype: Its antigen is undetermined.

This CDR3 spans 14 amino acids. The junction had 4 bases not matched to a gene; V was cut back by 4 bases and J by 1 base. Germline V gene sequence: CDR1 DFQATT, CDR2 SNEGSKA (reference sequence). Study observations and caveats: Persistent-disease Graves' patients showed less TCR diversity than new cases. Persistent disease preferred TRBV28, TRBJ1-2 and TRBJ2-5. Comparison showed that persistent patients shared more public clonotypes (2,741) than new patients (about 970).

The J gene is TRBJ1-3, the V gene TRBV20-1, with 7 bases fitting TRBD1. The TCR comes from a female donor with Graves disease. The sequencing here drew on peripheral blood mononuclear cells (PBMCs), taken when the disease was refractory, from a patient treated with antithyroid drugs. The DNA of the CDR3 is TGCAGTGCTATAACAGGGGATTCTGGAAACACCATATATTTT. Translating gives CSAITGDSGNTIYF.